This passage covers 2 T cell receptor beta chains from one sample sequenced in a study of T cells in Graves' hyperthyroidism and ophthalmopathy. TCR beta CDR3 sequences were amplified from RNA transcripts. The study used the HTBI primer set for a first-round RT-PCR of the TCR CDR3. TCRdb fed the multiplex PCR reads into MiXCR, producing one record per CDR3 protein. The data contain about 350,000 distinct CDR3 sequences, around 14% of them singletons. Material for sequencing was blood. The receptor source for this set is a woman aged 30 to 39 with Graves' hyperthyroidism.

Many counts were recorded for this clonotype. The chain uses TRBV27 and TRBJ1-5, with D possibly matching TRBD1 (6 bases). CDR3 size: 17 residues. Trimming pared 3 bases from V and 0 bases from J, leaving 15 bases between. The V gene's germline CDR1 is MNHEY and CDR2 SMNVEV (reference sequence). This CDR3 reads CASSLPADRNSNQPQHF. In DNA, the CDR3 is TGTGCCAGCAGTTTGCCCGCGGACAGAAATAGCAATCAGCCCCAGCATTTT.

In this sample, this clonotype turned up a few times. The rearrangement joins TRBV6-2 or TRBV6-3 to TRBJ2-7; TRBD1 matches at 7 bases. The CDR3 covers 14 residues. V lost 2 bases to trimming and J lost 3 bases; unmatched junction nucleotides: 4. CDR1 and CDR2 from the germline V gene are MNHEY and SVGEGT. In DNA form, the CDR3 reads TGTGCCAGCAGTTACGACACAGGGGACTACGAGCAGTACTTC. It codes for CASSYDTGDYEQYF.